This T cell receptor (beta chain) stems from a study of blood T cell repertoires in COVID-19. About the research overall: Some COVID-19 samples were acute and others convalescent; all came from the United States, Italy and Spain.

Per the original methods: Scientists estimated how many nucleated cells there were by amplifying reference gene primers. Assay used: immunoSEQ multiplex PCR; TCRdb lists only in-frame clones, some missing. The D gene and trimming were derived from the DNA, and the V and J assignments and clone size from that table. The sample includes approximately 300,000 clones, around 82% seen only once; the top ten take 15% to 18%. This CDR3 is built from 14 residues. Germline V gene data show CDR1 as SGHAT and CDR2 as FQNNGV. Trimming shortened V by 7 bases and J by 7 bases, and 17 bases separated the two germline ends.

The chain uses TRBV11-2 and TRBJ1-3, with TRBD1 as a possible D gene (6 bases). The sequenced material came from peripheral blood. This sequence was found in a person between 65 and 79 years old with COVID-19, enrolled during active disease. The CDR3 bases are TGTGCCAGCACCCCTGCACAGGGAGGGAACACCATATATTTT. Residues: CASTPAQGGNTIYF.